These 7 T cell receptor beta chains originate from one sample sequenced in a study of blood T cell repertoires in COVID-19. Sequenced by immunoSEQ multiplex PCR; TCRdb stores in-frame clones only, minus some. Among about 150,000 clones, under 90% were seen once, and the ten largest hold over 9.5%. The sample consisted of peripheral blood. These receptors came from an elderly woman with active or convalescent COVID-19.

This clone appeared a few times. This chain joins TRBV5-1 and TRBJ2-5; the D gene is possibly TRBD2 (6 bases). The CDR3 has 14 residues. V was clipped by 0 bases and J by 2 bases, with 8 bases between them. Germline V gene data show CDR1 as SGHRS and CDR2 as YFSETQ. The CDR3 DNA reads TGCGCCAGCAGCTTGGCCGGGGGTCAAGAGACCCAGTACTTC. Translated, it gives CASSLAGGQETQYF.

In regard to this clone: The same CDR3 also results from other DNA sequences found in this sample. The chain is built from TRBV19 and TRBJ1-5; TRBD1 matches 9 bases. The germline V gene has CDR1 LNHDA and CDR2 SQIVND (reference sequence). Losses at the gene ends were 4 bases for V and 4 bases for J; bases not matched to a gene: 2. This CDR3 region has 14 residues. CDR3 loop: CASSTGTGNQPQHF. The CDR3 bases are TGTGCCAGTAGTACCGGGACAGGGAATCAGCCCCAGCATTTT.

Remarks on this clone: This CDR3 is also generated by other DNA sequences in the sample. The chain has TRBV5-1 and TRBJ1-4; 8 nucleotides line up with TRBD1. There are 14 residues in the CDR3. The J segment lost 5 bases and the V segment lost 4 bases, leaving 4 bases of the junction unmatched. Germline CDR1 SGHRS, CDR2 YFSETQ. CDR3 sequence: CASSQQGGNEKLFF. CDR3 coding DNA: TGCGCCAGCAGCCAACAGGGGGGGAATGAAAAACTGTTTTTT.

The chain couples TRBV27 to TRBJ1-6; D possibly corresponds to TRBD1 (6 bases). Germline-derived CDR1 and CDR2 are MNHEY and SMNVEV (reference sequence). Trimming took 6 bases from V and 11 from J, leaving 14 bases between them. The CDR3 is 13 amino acids. CDR3 protein: CASSTNRVAPLHF. Written as DNA, the CDR3 is TGTGCCAGCAGCACCAACAGGGTCGCACCCCTCCACTTT.

This chain links TRBV5-1 with TRBJ2-2; a possible D gene is TRBD1 (6 bases). Germline V gives CDR1 SGHRS, CDR2 YFSETQ. The CDR3 runs 14 residues. The V end was cut by 7 bases, the J end by 5 bases, with 15 bases between. The CDR3 DNA is TGCGCCAGCCCTACAGGGTCGGTTACCGGGGAGCTGTTTTTT. Its protein product is CASPTGSVTGELFF.

This clone was detected a few times. CDR3 sequence (DNA): TGCGCCAGCAGCTTGGATGGTAGCGGGGGGACCGGGGAGCTGTTTTTT. Its protein product is CASSLDGSGGTGELFF. This sequence joins TRBV5-1 and TRBJ2-2; 10 bases fit TRBD2. The germline V gene encodes CDR1 SGHRS and CDR2 YFSETQ. The length of the CDR3 is 16 residues. J lost 5 bases, V lost 0 bases, and 4 bases had no gene match.

The chain has TRBV28 and TRBJ2-3; D unresolved. Germline CDR1 is MDHEN and CDR2 is SYDVKM. CDR3 length: 12 amino acids. The V end was cut by 5 bases, the J end by 1 base, with 4 bases between. The CDR3 is CASSIGTDTQYF. The CDR3 DNA reads as TGTGCCAGCAGTATCGGCACAGATACGCAGTATTTT.